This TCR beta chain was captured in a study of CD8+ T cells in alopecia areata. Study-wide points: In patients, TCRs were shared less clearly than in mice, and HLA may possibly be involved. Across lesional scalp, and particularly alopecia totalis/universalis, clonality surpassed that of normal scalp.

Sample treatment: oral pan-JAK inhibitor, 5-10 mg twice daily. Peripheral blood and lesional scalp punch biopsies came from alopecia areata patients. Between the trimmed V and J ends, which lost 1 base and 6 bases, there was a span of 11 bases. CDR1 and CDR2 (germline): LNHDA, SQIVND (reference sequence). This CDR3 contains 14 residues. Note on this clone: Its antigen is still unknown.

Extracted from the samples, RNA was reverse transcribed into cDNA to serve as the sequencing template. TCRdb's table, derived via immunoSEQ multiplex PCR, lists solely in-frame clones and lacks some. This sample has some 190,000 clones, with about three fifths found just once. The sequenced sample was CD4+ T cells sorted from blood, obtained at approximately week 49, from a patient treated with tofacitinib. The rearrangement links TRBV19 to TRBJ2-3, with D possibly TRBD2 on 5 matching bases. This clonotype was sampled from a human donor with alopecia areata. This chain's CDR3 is CASSIGVAMDTQYF. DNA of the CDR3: TGTGCCAGTAGTATAGGGGTAGCGATGGATACGCAGTATTTT.